The 31 T cell receptor beta chains below were found in one sample sequenced in a study of OX40 agonist ivuxolimab in advanced cancers. The method was immunoSEQ multiplex PCR; TCRdb's version includes in-frame clones alone and lacks a portion of them. The sample consists of just over 90,000 clones, more than 85% of them appearing once. The material was CD4+ or CD8+ T cells sorted from blood, obtained in a trial of the OX40 agonist ivuxolimab. Receptor source: an adult with an advanced solid tumor such as melanoma, head and neck, liver or kidney cancer.

The chain links TRBV6-1 to TRBJ2-3, with D hard to call. Germline CDR1 is MNHNS and CDR2 is SASEGT. V lost 4 bases to trimming and J lost 1 base, with 15 bases between them. The CDR3 totals 16 residues. CDR3 nucleotide sequence: TGTGCCAGCAGTGGCCCTACCCTAGTCGGCACAGATACGCAGTATTTT. Its protein is CASSGPTLVGTDTQYF.

This chain connects TRBV5-1 to TRBJ1-2, with TRBD1 matching 10 bases. V lost 4 bases, J lost 8 bases, and 5 bases stayed unmatched. The CDR3 is made up of 13 amino acids. Germline values: CDR1 SGHRS, CDR2 YFSETQ. The CDR3 loop is CASSGGTGAGYTF. CDR3 nucleotide sequence: TGCGCCAGCAGCGGCGGGACAGGGGCCGGCTACACCTTC.

The chain joins TRBV18 to TRBJ1-2; possibly TRBD1 for D (6 bases). Per germline, CDR1 KGHSH and CDR2 LQKENI. V gave up 3 bases and J gave up 2 bases, with 13 bases separating them. CDR3 length: 15 amino acids. The chain's CDR3 is CASSPNGGRNYGYTF. The DNA of the CDR3 is TGTGCCAGCTCACCGAACGGGGGGCGGAACTATGGCTACACCTTC.

The chain joins TRBV9 to TRBJ2-1; perhaps TRBD2 as D (6 bases). V was pared by 5 bases and J by 5 bases, with 17 bases between. CDR1 and CDR2 from the germline V gene are SGDLS and YYNGEE. There are 15 residues in the CDR3. CDR3 sequence: CASSSSGTPNNEQFF. The CDR3 region has the DNA TGTGCCAGCAGTTCATCCGGGACTCCAAACAATGAGCAGTTCTTC.

The rearrangement links TRBV27 to TRBJ1-1, with D possibly being TRBD1 (5 bases). The germline V gene has CDR1 MNHEY and CDR2 SMNVEV (reference sequence). This CDR3 contains 13 residues. Between the trimmed V and J ends, which lost 2 bases and 1 base, there was a span of 5 bases. The CDR3 reads CASSLQGNTEAFF. CDR3 bases: TGTGCCAGCAGTTTACAGGGGAACACTGAAGCTTTCTTT.

V is TRBV4-3 and J is TRBJ1-2; possibly TRBD1 for D (6 bases). Germline V CDR1 and CDR2: LGHNA, YSLEER. CDR3 length: 13 amino acids. V lost 3 bases, J lost 6 bases, and 11 bases lay in between. The CDR3 DNA follows: TGCGCCAGCAGCCACCTATGGACAGATGGCTACACCTTC. Translation gives CASSHLWTDGYTF.

Written as DNA, the CDR3 is TGTGCCAGCAGCTTAGGACTAGCGGGGGCCTACAATGAGCAGTTCTTC. This translates into CASSLGLAGAYNEQFF. The chain uses TRBV7-9 and TRBJ2-1, with 12 bases that match TRBD2. CDR3 length: 16 residues. In germline, CDR1 is SEHNR, CDR2 FQNEAQ (reference sequence). The J segment lost 2 bases and the V segment lost 1 base, leaving 0 bases of the junction unmatched.

This chain joins TRBV7-9 and TRBJ2-1, with a possible D match to TRBD2 (5 bases). The V gene lost 4 bases and the J gene lost 3 bases, with 7 bases spanning the gap. Germline lookup yields CDR1 SEHNR and CDR2 FQNEAQ (reference sequence). The CDR3 is 13 residues long. DNA of the CDR3: TGTGCCAGCAGCTCAGGACTCTACAATGAGCAGTTCTTC. It codes for CASSSGLYNEQFF.

This clone has more than one count but fewer than ten. The chain joins TRBV2 to TRBJ1-1; D is uncertain. V was clipped by 7 bases and J by 0 bases, with 9 bases between them. CDR3 length: 13 residues. CDR1 and CDR2 (germline): SNHLY, FYNNEI. In DNA, the CDR3 is TGTGCCAGCACTCCGTGGGTGAACACTGAAGCTTTCTTT. Its protein product is CASTPWVNTEAFF.

The CDR3: CASSLTGGEQFF. The CDR3 coding sequence is TGTGCCAGCAGCTTAACAGGGGGTGAGCAGTTCTTC. The rearrangement uses TRBV5-6 and TRBJ2-1; 8 bases are shared with TRBD1. CDR1 is SGHDT, CDR2 YYEEEE, per germline. The length of the CDR3 is 12 residues. The J segment lost 9 bases and the V segment lost 2 bases, leaving 1 base of the junction unmatched.

This clone was observed a handful of times. The chain joins TRBV27 to TRBJ1-5, with D possibly TRBD1 on 6 matching bases. With 6 bases removed from V and 4 bases from J, the gap between germline ends came to 10 bases. CDR3 length: 13 residues. The germline V gene has CDR1 MNHEY and CDR2 SMNVEV (reference sequence). The CDR3 reads CASSETGNQPQHF. CDR3 in DNA: TGTGCCAGCAGCGAAACAGGGAATCAGCCCCAGCATTTT.

The chain carries TRBV5-8 and TRBJ2-1, with TRBD1 as a possible D gene (6 bases). Trimming took off 0 bases at V and 3 bases at J, with 7 bases between the two ends. Per the germline V gene, CDR1 is SGHTS and CDR2 is YDEGEE. The CDR3 length is 14 residues. The chain's CDR3 is CASSLEDSYNEQFF. In nucleotides, the CDR3 is TGTGCCAGCAGCTTGGAGGACAGCTACAATGAGCAGTTCTTC.

The rearrangement uses TRBV6-1 and TRBJ2-1, with 7 positions matching TRBD2. The CDR3 spans 14 residues. V trimming: 5 bases; J trimming: 1 base; junction bases outside the gene matches: 2. CDR1 MNHNS and CDR2 SASEGT come from the germline V gene. CDR3 region: CASSRGVSYNEQFF. The CDR3 coding sequence is TGTGCCAGCAGTCGGGGGGTATCCTACAATGAGCAGTTCTTC.

V is TRBV19 and J is TRBJ2-7; D unresolved. In germline, CDR1 is LNHDA, CDR2 SQIVND (reference sequence). CDR3 length: 14 amino acids. The germline V and J ends were trimmed by 4 bases and 1 base, with 11 bases remaining between them. CDR3 DNA sequence: TGTGCCAGTAGTAGAGCCAGCTCATCCTACGAGCAGTACTTC. This sequence encodes CASSRASSSYEQYF.

V usage is TRBV27 and J usage is TRBJ1-1; 9 bases agree with TRBD1. The V and J ends lost 8 bases and 0 bases, in that order; junction bases with no gene match: 10. Per the germline V gene, CDR1 is MNHEY and CDR2 is SMNVEV (reference sequence). The CDR3 sequence is 16 residues long. CDR3 DNA sequence: TGTGCCAGCGGGGACGGGACAGGGCTCATGAACACTGAAGCTTTCTTT. Protein: CASGDGTGLMNTEAFF.

This clone was seen a handful of times. The V gene is TRBV9, the J gene TRBJ1-1, with D uncertain. The CDR3 is 9 residues long. Germline CDR1 and CDR2: SGDLS and YYNGEE. Trimming removed 5 bases from V and 12 bases from J, with 8 bases in between. The CDR3 reads CASRAGSFF. The CDR3 DNA is TGTGCCAGCAGGGCGGGGTCTTTCTTT.

The chain joins TRBV7-6 to TRBJ2-1; 8 bases are shared with TRBD2. Germline V CDR1 and CDR2: SGHVS, FNYEAQ. The V and J ends lost 2 bases and 4 bases, in that order; junction bases with no gene match: 7. This CDR3 comprises 16 residues. The CDR3 bases are TGTGCCAGCAGCTTATTCGAGCGGGAGCTTTACAATGAGCAGTTCTTC. Protein sequence: CASSLFERELYNEQFF.

The chain couples TRBV7-2 to TRBJ2-3; D may correspond to TRBD1 or TRBD2 (5 bases each). V was pared by 6 bases and J by 8 bases, with 21 bases between. Germline CDR1 and CDR2: SGHTA and FQGNSA. CDR3 size: 15 residues. The CDR3, as DNA: TGTGCCAGCAGGGGAGTTTGGGACCCTCGGGGTACGCAGTATTTT. It translates to CASRGVWDPRGTQYF.

The table lists this clone with a count of one. This chain connects TRBV27 to TRBJ2-7; 8 bases are shared with TRBD1. The CDR3 has 14 amino acids. V was clipped by 0 bases and J by 4 bases; unmatched bases: 2. Germline-derived CDR1 and CDR2 are MNHEY and SMNVEV (reference sequence). In nucleotides, the CDR3 is TGTGCCAGCAGTTTATCGAACAGGGGGTACGAGCAGTACTTC. Protein sequence: CASSLSNRGYEQYF.

V usage is TRBV29-1 and J usage is TRBJ2-7; tentative D call: TRBD2 (6 bases). The ends were cut back, 1 base at V and 3 bases at J, with 13 bases in the middle. Germline CDR1 reads SQVTM; CDR2 reads ANQGSEA. This CDR3 is 14 amino acids long. This CDR3 is CSVEVSGSNYEQYF. The DNA for the CDR3 is TGCAGCGTTGAAGTTTCCGGGAGTAACTACGAGCAGTACTTC.

The chain carries TRBV11-2 and TRBJ2-5; D gene ambiguous. V dropped 1 base and J dropped 5 bases, with 17 bases sitting between them. The germline V gene has CDR1 SGHAT and CDR2 FQNNGV. The CDR3 extends over 16 amino acids. The CDR3 coding sequence is TGTGCCAGCAGCTTAGGTGTCGGCAGGATGGGTGAGACCCAGTACTTC. This gives the protein CASSLGVGRMGETQYF.

The chain couples TRBV2 to TRBJ1-2, with TRBD1 as a possible D gene (5 bases). The V gene's germline CDR1 is SNHLY and CDR2 FYNNEI. V was cut by 11 bases and J by 7 bases, with 14 bases left in between. The CDR3 spans 11 residues. The chain's CDR3 is CAGGTALGYTF. The DNA for the CDR3 is TGTGCCGGAGGGACCGCGCTTGGCTACACCTTC.

To note about this clone: Other nucleotide sequences in the sample specify the same CDR3. This sequence joins TRBV19 and TRBJ2-7, with a tentative D call TRBD1 (6 bases). Germline CDR1 and CDR2: LNHDA and SQIVND (reference sequence). The ends were cut back, 6 bases at V and 2 bases at J, with 14 bases in the middle. This CDR3 spans 14 amino acids. CDR3 region: CASSPGQGPYEQYF. The CDR3, as DNA: TGTGCCAGTAGCCCAGGGCAGGGGCCCTACGAGCAGTACTTC.

This sequence joins TRBV19 and TRBJ1-1; 7 bases are shared with TRBD1. The CDR3 is 14 amino acids. In germline, CDR1 is LNHDA, CDR2 SQIVND (reference sequence). V lost 9 bases to trimming and J lost 4 bases; unmatched junction nucleotides: 11. The CDR3 loop is CASRAGGVGTEAFF. DNA for the CDR3: TGTGCCAGCAGGGCAGGGGGTGTGGGCACTGAAGCTTTCTTT.

CDR3 amino acids: CASQDRVDTGELFF. The DNA of the CDR3 is TGTGCCAGCCAGGACAGGGTCGACACCGGGGAGCTGTTTTTT. This rearrangement joins TRBV27 to TRBJ2-2, with 8 bases that match TRBD1. This CDR3 is built from 14 residues. Germline V gene data show CDR1 as MNHEY and CDR2 as SMNVEV (reference sequence). V was pared by 8 bases and J by 3 bases, with 5 bases of the junction left unmatched.

This clone was recorded only once. This chain connects TRBV10-3 to TRBJ2-5; D not certain. The V end was cut by 4 bases, the J end by 2 bases, with 11 bases between. The CDR3 has 14 residues. The germline V gene has CDR1 ENHRY and CDR2 SYGVKD. This chain's CDR3 is CAISARVGQETQYF. The CDR3 bases are TGTGCCATCAGTGCCCGGGTAGGACAAGAGACCCAGTACTTC.

The chain carries TRBV6-5 and TRBJ2-7, with D possibly called TRBD1 or TRBD2 (5 bases each). This CDR3 is built from 16 residues. V gave up 0 bases and J gave up 3 bases, with 15 bases separating them. Germline CDR1 is MNHEY and CDR2 is SVGAGI. CDR3 sequence reads: CASSYSVGDVFYEQYF. The CDR3 DNA reads TGTGCCAGCAGTTACTCGGTGGGGGATGTATTCTACGAGCAGTACTTC.

This clone was observed a few times. The chain combines TRBV29-1 with TRBJ2-7; a weak D match, TRBD1 (5 bases). Trimming shortened V by 6 bases and J by 3 bases, and 15 bases separated the two germline ends. This CDR3 region has 13 residues. CDR1 SQVTM and CDR2 ANQGSEA come from the germline V gene. The CDR3 spells CSVPRQGSYEQYF. The CDR3 nucleotides are TGCAGCGTCCCGAGGCAGGGTAGCTACGAGCAGTACTTC.

The V and J genes are TRBV18 and TRBJ1-1; no firm D call. This CDR3 is 12 amino acids long. Germline values: CDR1 KGHSH, CDR2 LQKENI. Trimming stripped 5 bases from V and 0 bases from J, with 4 bases between. CDR3 in amino acids: CASSEMNTEAFF. The CDR3 DNA follows: TGTGCCAGCTCAGAGATGAACACTGAAGCTTTCTTT.

Only one count was recorded for this clone. The chain links TRBV28 to TRBJ2-5; 8 nucleotides line up with TRBD1. CDR1 and CDR2 (germline): MDHEN, SYDVKM. This CDR3 has 16 residues. The V gene end was trimmed by 7 bases and the J gene end by 2 bases; junction bases not matched to a gene: 12. The CDR3: CASIPLLTGEQETQYF. CDR3 DNA: TGTGCCAGCATCCCCCTTTTGACAGGGGAACAAGAGACCCAGTACTTC.

This clone has a single count. V and J are TRBV14 and TRBJ2-1, with TRBD1 as a possible D gene (5 bases). CDR1 is SGHDN, CDR2 FVKESK, per germline. V was trimmed by 1 base and J by 4 bases, leaving 8 bases between them. The CDR3 length is 14 residues. The CDR3 is CASSQGQRYNEQFF. The CDR3 DNA is TGTGCCAGCAGCCAAGGACAGAGGTACAATGAGCAGTTCTTC.